This TCR beta chain is drawn from a study of T cell repertoires in cytomegalovirus infection. Across the study: Through public TCR beta signatures, both CMV infection and matching HLA type were indicated.

The sample holds a few counts of this clonotype. Its target is not known. TCRdb redid the calling of the reads with MiXCR, one entry per CDR3 protein. The sample records some 220,000 distinct CDR3 sequences, roughly 34% being singletons. The CDR3 extends over 14 amino acids. Germline V CDR1 and CDR2: LGHNA, YNFKEQ. V dropped 0 bases and J dropped 5 bases, with 10 bases sitting between them. Findings of the study overall: Dominant in the ex vivo response were TCR beta clonotypes restricted by HLA-C and specific for CMV.

The chain recombines TRBV4-2 with TRBJ1-2; D is undetermined. The sequences come from CD8+ T cells from cultured PBMCs, collected from culture after CMV antigen stimulation. This TCR came from a human donor in good health (CMV status not recorded). Some clones in this sample may be carry-over from other donors' samples. As DNA, the CDR3 is TGTGCCAGCAGCCAAGAAGGCCAGATATATGGCTACACCTTC. Its protein product is CASSQEGQIYGYTF.